The rows below give T cell receptor beta chains drawn from one sample of a study of radiotherapy plus CTLA-4 blockade in lung cancer. The repertoire was sequenced with immunoSEQ multiplex PCR; TCRdb's copy has only in-frame clones and lacks some. The table records 55,000 to 65,000 clones, 77% of them present only once. Sequencing used peripheral blood, obtained from a patient treated with radiotherapy plus ipilimumab. These receptors were taken from a human donor with non-small cell lung cancer who had a partial response to radiotherapy plus ipilimumab. Each CDR3 is given with its conserved first and last residue. The D gene is left open where the match is weak. Not every row has a clone size; where given, it reads once, few, many or a size class.

>TRBV5-1|11|-|TRBJ2-1|-
CASSTGLEQFF
TGCGCCAGCAGCACGGGACTTGAGCAGTTCTTC
>TRBV25-1|13|-|TRBJ1-6|many
CASKSGGWSPLHF
TGTGCCAGCAAATCCGGGGGGTGGTCACCCCTCCACTTT
>TRBV29-1|13|-|TRBJ2-7|-
CSVEGTSTYEQYF
TGCAGCGTTGAAGGGACATCGACCTACGAGCAGTACTTC
>TRBV7-5|14|-|TRBJ1-1|-
CVRSPGQVNTEAFF
TGTGTCAGAAGCCCCGGACAGGTTAACACTGAAGCTTTCTTT
>TRBV5-5|14|-|TRBJ2-7|few
CASSLGVTKGEQYF
TGTGCCAGCAGCTTGGGGGTGACGAAGGGGGAGCAGTACTTC
>TRBV15|14|TRBD2|TRBJ2-5|-
CATSSTSVSETQYF
TGTGCCACCAGCAGCACTAGCGTCTCGGAGACCCAGTACTTC
>TRBV19|16|-|TRBJ1-1|-
CASSMYGSGGNTEAFF
TGTGCCAGTAGTATGTATGGCAGCGGTGGGAACACTGAAGCTTTCTTT
>TRBV5-4|16|-|TRBJ1-1|-
CASSPGGGARRTEAFF
TGTGCCAGCAGCCCGGGCGGGGGGGCGAGGAGAACTGAAGCTTTCTTT
>TRBV5-6|15|-|TRBJ1-6|-
CASSLGGAYNSPLHF
TGTGCCAGCAGCTTGGGGGGGGCCTATAATTCACCCCTCCACTTT
>TRBV5-5|14|-|TRBJ1-1|-
CASSRRTDNTEAFF
TGTGCCAGCAGCCGTCGGACAGACAACACTGAAGCTTTCTTT
>TRBV19|17|TRBD1|TRBJ1-5|-
CASSPGQGAVSNQPQHF
TGTGCCAGTAGTCCGGGACAGGGGGCTGTTAGCAATCAGCCCCAGCATTTT
>TRBV28|14|TRBD1|TRBJ2-2|-
CASNPTGVSGELFF
TGTGCCAGCAACCCAACAGGGGTATCCGGGGAGCTGTTTTTT
>TRBV29-1|13|-|TRBJ2-2|once
CSGRQINTGELFF
TGCAGCGGCCGACAGATAAACACCGGGGAGCTGTTTTTT
>TRBV11-2|16|-|TRBJ1-4|-
CASSFGVGTGETQLFF
TGTGCCAGCAGCTTTGGGGTGGGAACAGGCGAAACTCAACTGTTTTTT
>TRBV9|13|-|TRBJ2-1|-
CASSVGQYNEQFF
TGTGCCAGCAGCGTAGGACAGTACAATGAGCAGTTCTTC
>TRBV7-9|15|-|TRBJ1-6|-
CASSLGGGMDSPLHF
TGTGCCAGCAGCTTAGGGGGAGGGATGGATTCACCCCTCCACTTT
>TRBV5-4|15|TRBD1|TRBJ1-1|-
CASSFPGQMNTEAFF
TGTGCCAGCAGCTTCCCGGGACAGATGAACACTGAAGCTTTCTTT
>TRBV9|13|-|TRBJ2-2|-
CASRLGGTGELFF
TGTGCCAGCCGACTAGGAGGCACCGGGGAGCTGTTTTTT
>TRBV10-3|14|-|TRBJ2-7|-
CAISELSGSYEQYF
TGTGCCATCAGTGAGCTTTCGGGCTCCTACGAGCAGTACTTC
>TRBV4-1|16|-|TRBJ1-1|-
CASSQEQGSWNTEAFF
TGCGCCAGCAGCCAAGAACAGGGAAGTTGGAACACTGAAGCTTTCTTT
>TRBV20-1|10|-|TRBJ2-7|-
CSAAVREQYF
TGCAGTGCGGCCGTTCGCGAGCAGTACTTC
>TRBV21-1|17|-|TRBJ1-3|-
CASSTYDRELFGNTIYF
TGTGCCAGCAGCACCTACGACAGGGAACTGTTCGGAAACACCATATATTTT